These T cell receptor beta chains were read from a single sample in a study of early T cells in non-severe SARS-CoV-2 infection. TCRdb called the 5' RACE reads again in MiXCR, with one record for every CDR3 protein. Altogether under 70,000 distinct CDR3 sequences are present, approximately 6.1% being singletons, with the ten largest covering under 4%. This sample comprised whole blood, obtained at baseline. All receptors come from an adult who was a healthcare worker with PCR-confirmed SARS-CoV-2 infection or an uninfected control (not recorded which). Each CDR3 is given with its conserved first and last residue. A clone size is listed for some rows: how often the clone was seen (once, few, many), or a class if it is expanded.

j_call	v_call	clone_size	cdr3_aa
TRBJ2-7	TRBV27	many	CASSFVAGVYEQYF
TRBJ1-4	TRBV10-3	few	CAISIGTNEKLFF
TRBJ2-7	TRBV6-6	many	CASRRGQVEQYF
TRBJ1-1	TRBV20-1	many	CSAPAPDRDTEAFF
TRBJ2-3	TRBV7-2	few	CASSLAAASTDTQYF
TRBJ2-4	TRBV11-3	many	CASSLRQGDSIQYF
TRBJ2-7	TRBV20-1	many	CSASDRGTPYEQYF
TRBJ1-2	TRBV25-1	many	CASSGDRGLHGYTF
TRBJ2-7	TRBV28	many	CASSLWPRAYEQYF
TRBJ2-7	TRBV12-3/TRBV12-4	many	CASSLGADPYEQYF
TRBJ2-1	TRBV7-8	medium-sized	CASSLARSIYEQFF
TRBJ2-1	TRBV2	many	CASMVDSLRSEQFF
TRBJ2-7	TRBV7-2	-	CASSPGQVRWVYEQYF
TRBJ2-7	TRBV5-1	-	CASSLSQQGFLSTYEQYF
TRBJ2-1	TRBV7-2	-	CASSLDRVAWDEQFF
TRBJ2-3	TRBV20-1	few	CSASTSAGTDTQYF
TRBJ2-2	TRBV20-1	many	CSARTIGQSDTGELFF
TRBJ1-3	TRBV6-6	many	CASSTDRATAGNTIYF
TRBJ2-3	TRBV5-1	few	CASSYRGMEADTQYF
TRBJ2-1	TRBV27	many	CASSTQGSYNEQFF
TRBJ2-5	TRBV28	-	CASHPGRVETQYF
TRBJ1-2	TRBV29-1	many	CSVDRVGGDGYTF
TRBJ2-3	TRBV19	many	CASRPPGKYTQYF
TRBJ1-6	TRBV20-1	many	CSASRTASSHSPLHF
TRBJ1-1	TRBV28	few	CASLAHGTEAFF
TRBJ1-5	TRBV6-6	many	CASSYSGGVDNQPQHF
TRBJ2-3	TRBV6-5	many	CASFTSGPDTQYF
TRBJ2-1	TRBV6-5	few	CASSGTDNEQFF
TRBJ2-7	TRBV5-1	many	CASQWGAASYEQYF
TRBJ2-5	TRBV6-5	few	CASSSVDGRRETQYF
TRBJ2-1	TRBV24-1	many	CATRLSGDNEQFF
TRBJ1-5	TRBV7-2	many	CASSFKGGNQPQHF
TRBJ1-5	TRBV7-2	few	CASSLPGQGTFQHF
TRBJ1-4	TRBV6-5	many	CASSSGQGTNEKLFF
TRBJ1-2	TRBV4-3	many	CASSQGLTPIQSYGYTF
TRBJ2-3	TRBV29-1	-	CSVEGSGDTQYF
TRBJ2-7	TRBV28	few	CASSFGGYGSYEQYF
TRBJ2-1	TRBV9	many	CASTSLLAGLDNEQFF
TRBJ2-6	TRBV2	-	CASSGQGVSNGANVLTF
TRBJ1-3	TRBV20-1	-	CSARSPSSGNTIYF
TRBJ2-7	TRBV19	many	CASSIGDRGSYEQYF
TRBJ2-4	TRBV30	many	CAWSGTGGGVDIQYF
TRBJ2-3	TRBV18	-	CASSPLLSADTQYF
TRBJ2-7	TRBV6-6	many	CASSYERLAGQYF
TRBJ2-3	TRBV10-2	few	CASLGDTQYF
TRBJ2-1	TRBV29-1	many	CSVEERDGRSYEQFF
TRBJ2-5	TRBV18	-	CASSPQAGRQETQYF
TRBJ2-7	TRBV5-6	few	CASSALAYEQYF
TRBJ2-3	TRBV6-5	many	CASKRTGAGDTQYF
TRBJ1-2	TRBV5-4	-	CASSRGGFYGYTF
TRBJ2-1	TRBV18	many	CASSLGSGFEQFF
TRBJ2-1	TRBV7-2	many	CASSLGPDRVGGEQFF